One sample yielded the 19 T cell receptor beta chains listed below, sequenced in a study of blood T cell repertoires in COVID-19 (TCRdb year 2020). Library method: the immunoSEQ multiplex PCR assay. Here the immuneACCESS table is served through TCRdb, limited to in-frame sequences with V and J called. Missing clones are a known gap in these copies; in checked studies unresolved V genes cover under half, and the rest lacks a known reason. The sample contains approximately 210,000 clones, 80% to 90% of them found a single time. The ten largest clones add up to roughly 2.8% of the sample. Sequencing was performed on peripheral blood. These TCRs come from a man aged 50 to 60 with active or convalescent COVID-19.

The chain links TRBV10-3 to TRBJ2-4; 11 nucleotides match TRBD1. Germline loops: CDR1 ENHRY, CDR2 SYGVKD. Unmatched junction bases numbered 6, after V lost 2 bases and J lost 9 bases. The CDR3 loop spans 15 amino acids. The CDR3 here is CAISEGTGGEGIQYF. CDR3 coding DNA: TGTGCCATCAGTGAGGGGACAGGGGGGGAAGGCATTCAGTACTTC.

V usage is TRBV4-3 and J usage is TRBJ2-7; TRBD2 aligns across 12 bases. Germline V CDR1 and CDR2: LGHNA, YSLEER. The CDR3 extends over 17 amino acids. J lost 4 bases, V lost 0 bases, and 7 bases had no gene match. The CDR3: CASSQEALAGGFYEQYF. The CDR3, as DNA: TGCGCCAGCAGCCAAGAAGCACTAGCGGGGGGTTTTTACGAGCAGTACTTC.

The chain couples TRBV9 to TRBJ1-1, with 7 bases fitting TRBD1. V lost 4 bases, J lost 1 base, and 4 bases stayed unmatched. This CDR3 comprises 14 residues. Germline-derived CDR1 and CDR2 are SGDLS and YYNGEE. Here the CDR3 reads CASSPRQGNTEAFF. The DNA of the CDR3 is TGTGCCAGCAGCCCCCGACAGGGGAACACTGAAGCTTTCTTT.

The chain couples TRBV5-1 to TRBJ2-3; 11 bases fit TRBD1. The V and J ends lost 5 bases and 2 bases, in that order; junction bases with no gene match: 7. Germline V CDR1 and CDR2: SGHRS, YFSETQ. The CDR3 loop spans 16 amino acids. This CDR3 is CASSVGQGAPTDTQYF. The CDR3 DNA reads TGCGCCAGCAGTGTCGGACAGGGGGCCCCCACAGATACGCAGTATTTT.

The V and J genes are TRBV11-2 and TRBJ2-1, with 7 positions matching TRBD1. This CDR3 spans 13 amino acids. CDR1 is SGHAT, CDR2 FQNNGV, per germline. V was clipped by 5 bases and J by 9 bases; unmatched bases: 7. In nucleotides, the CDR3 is TGTGCCAGCAGCCCAACGACAGGGAGTGAGCAGTTCTTC. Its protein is CASSPTTGSEQFF.

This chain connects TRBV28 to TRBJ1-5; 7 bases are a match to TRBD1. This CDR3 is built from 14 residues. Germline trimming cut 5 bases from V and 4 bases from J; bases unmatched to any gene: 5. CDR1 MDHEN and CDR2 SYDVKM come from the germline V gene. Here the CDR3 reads CASSGQAANQPQHF. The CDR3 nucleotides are TGTGCCAGCAGTGGACAGGCCGCTAATCAGCCCCAGCATTTT. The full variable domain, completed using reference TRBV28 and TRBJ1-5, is DVKVTQSSRYLVKRTGEKVFLECVQDMDHENMFWYRQDPGLGLRLIYFSYDVKMKEKGDIPEGYSVSREKKERFSLILESASTNQTSMYLCASSGQAANQPQHFGDGTRLSIL.

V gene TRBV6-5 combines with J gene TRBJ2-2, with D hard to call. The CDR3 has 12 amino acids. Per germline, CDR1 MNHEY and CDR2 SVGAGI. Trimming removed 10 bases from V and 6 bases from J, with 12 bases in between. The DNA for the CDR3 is TGTGCCATTAAGACTGTGTCCGGGGAGCTGTTTTTT. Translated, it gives CAIKTVSGELFF.

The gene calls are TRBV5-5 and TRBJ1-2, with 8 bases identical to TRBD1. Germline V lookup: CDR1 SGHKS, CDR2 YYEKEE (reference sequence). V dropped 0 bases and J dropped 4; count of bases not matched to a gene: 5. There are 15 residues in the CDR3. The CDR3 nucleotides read TGTGCCAGCAGCTTGGGGACAGGGCCCGTCTATGGCTACACCTTC. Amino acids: CASSLGTGPVYGYTF.

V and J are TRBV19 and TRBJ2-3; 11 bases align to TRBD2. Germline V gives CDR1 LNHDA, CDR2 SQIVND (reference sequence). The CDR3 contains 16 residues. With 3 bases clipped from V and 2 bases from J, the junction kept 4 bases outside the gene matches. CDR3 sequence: CASSMQTSGVTDTQYF. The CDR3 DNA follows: TGTGCCAGTAGTATGCAGACTAGCGGGGTCACAGATACGCAGTATTTT.

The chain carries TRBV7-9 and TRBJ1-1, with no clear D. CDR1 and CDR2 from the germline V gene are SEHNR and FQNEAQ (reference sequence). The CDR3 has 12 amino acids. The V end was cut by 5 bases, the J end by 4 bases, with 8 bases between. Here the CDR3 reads CASSLTGTEAFF. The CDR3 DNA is TGTGCCAGCAGCCTAACGGGCACTGAAGCTTTCTTT.

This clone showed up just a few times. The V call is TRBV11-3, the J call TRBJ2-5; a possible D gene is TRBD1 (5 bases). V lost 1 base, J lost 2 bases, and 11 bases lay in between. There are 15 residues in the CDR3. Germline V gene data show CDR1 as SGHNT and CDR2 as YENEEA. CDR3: CASSLGMGQQETQYF. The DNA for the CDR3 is TGTGCCAGCAGCTTAGGGATGGGGCAGCAAGAGACCCAGTACTTC. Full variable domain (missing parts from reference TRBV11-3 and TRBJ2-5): EAGVVQSPRYKIIEKKQPVAFWCNPISGHNTLYWYLQNLGQGPELLIRYENEEAVDDSQLPKDRFSAERLKGVDSTLKIQPAELGDSAVYLCASSLGMGQQETQYFGPGTRLLVL.

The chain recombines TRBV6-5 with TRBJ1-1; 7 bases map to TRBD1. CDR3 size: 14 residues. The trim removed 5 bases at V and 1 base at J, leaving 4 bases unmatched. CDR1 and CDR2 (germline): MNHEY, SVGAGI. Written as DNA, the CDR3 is TGTGCCAGCAGTACAAACAGGGGGAACACTGAAGCTTTCTTT. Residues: CASSTNRGNTEAFF.

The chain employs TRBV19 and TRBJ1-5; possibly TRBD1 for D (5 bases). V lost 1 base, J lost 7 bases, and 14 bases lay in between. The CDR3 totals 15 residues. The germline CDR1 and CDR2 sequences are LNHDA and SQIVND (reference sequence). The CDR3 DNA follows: TGTGCCAGTAGTATAGCAGCGGGTCAGGGCCAGCCCCAGCATTTT. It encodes CASSIAAGQGQPQHF.

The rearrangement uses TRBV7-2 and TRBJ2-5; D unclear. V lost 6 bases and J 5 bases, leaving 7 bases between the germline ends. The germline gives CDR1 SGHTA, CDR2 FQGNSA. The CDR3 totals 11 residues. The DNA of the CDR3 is TGTGCCAGCAGGTCCTTGGAGACCCAGTACTTC. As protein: CASRSLETQYF.

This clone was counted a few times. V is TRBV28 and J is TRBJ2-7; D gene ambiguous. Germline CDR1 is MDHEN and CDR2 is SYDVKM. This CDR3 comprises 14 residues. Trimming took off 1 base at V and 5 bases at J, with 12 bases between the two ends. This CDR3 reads CASSLLTPRDEQYF. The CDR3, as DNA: TGTGCCAGCAGTTTATTAACGCCCCGGGACGAGCAGTACTTC. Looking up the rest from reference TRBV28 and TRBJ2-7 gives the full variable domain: DVKVTQSSRYLVKRTGEKVFLECVQDMDHENMFWYRQDPGLGLRLIYFSYDVKMKEKGDIPEGYSVSREKKERFSLILESASTNQTSMYLCASSLLTPRDEQYFGPGTRLTVT.

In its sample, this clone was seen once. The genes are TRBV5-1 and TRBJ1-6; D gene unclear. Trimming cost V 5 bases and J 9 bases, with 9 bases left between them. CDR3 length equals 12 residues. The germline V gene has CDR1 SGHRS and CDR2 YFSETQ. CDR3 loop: CASSQEGSPLHF. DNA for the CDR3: TGCGCCAGCAGTCAGGAGGGTTCACCCCTCCACTTT.

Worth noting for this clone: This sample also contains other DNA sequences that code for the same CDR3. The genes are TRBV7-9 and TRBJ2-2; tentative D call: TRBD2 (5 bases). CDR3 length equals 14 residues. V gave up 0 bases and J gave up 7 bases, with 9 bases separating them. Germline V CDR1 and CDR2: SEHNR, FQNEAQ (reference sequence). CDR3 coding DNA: TGTGCCAGCAGCTTAGCGCCGGGGATCGGGGAGCTGTTTTTT. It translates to CASSLAPGIGELFF. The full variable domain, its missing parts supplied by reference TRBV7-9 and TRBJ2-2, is DTGVSQNPRHKITKRGQNVTFRCDPISEHNRLYWYRQTLGQGPEFLTYFQNEAQLEKSRLLSDRFSAERPKGSFSTLEIQRTEQGDSAMYLCASSLAPGIGELFFGEGSRLTVL.

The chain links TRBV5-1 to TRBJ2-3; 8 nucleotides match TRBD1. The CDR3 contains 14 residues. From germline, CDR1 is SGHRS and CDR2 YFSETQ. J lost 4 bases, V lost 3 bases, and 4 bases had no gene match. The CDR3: CASSSAGGPDTQYF. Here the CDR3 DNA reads TGCGCCAGCAGCTCGGCAGGGGGCCCAGATACGCAGTATTTT. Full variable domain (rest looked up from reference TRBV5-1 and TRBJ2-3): KAGVTQTPRYLIKTRGQQVTLSCSPISGHRSVSWYQQTPGQGLQFLFEYFSETQRNKGNFPGRFSGRQFSNSRSEMNVSTLELGDSALYLCASSSAGGPDTQYFGPGTRLTVL.

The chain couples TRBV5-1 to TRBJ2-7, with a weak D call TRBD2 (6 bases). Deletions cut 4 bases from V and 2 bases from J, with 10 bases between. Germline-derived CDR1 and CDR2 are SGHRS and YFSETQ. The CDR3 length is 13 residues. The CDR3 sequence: CASSGGLPYEQYF. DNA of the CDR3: TGCGCCAGCAGCGGCGGACTACCCTACGAGCAGTACTTC.